A single sample is the source of the 13 T cell receptor beta chains below, sequenced in a study of CD8 T cells in Susac syndrome. 0.5 to 1 ug RNA was reverse transcribed with random hexamers. TCRdb independently ran MiXCR on the immunoSEQ multiplex PCR reads; one entry per CDR3 protein. The sample yields 330,000 or so distinct CDR3 sequences, 65% to 90% seen once. Sequenced material: CD8+ T cells from PBMCs. These TCRs come from a human donor with multiple sclerosis.

The chain links TRBV29-1 to TRBJ2-7; D tentatively reads TRBD1 or TRBD2 (6 bases each). The CDR3 runs to 16 residues. Germline V gives CDR1 SQVTM, CDR2 ANQGSEA. Trimming shortened V by 7 bases and J by 4 bases, and 26 bases separated the two germline ends. CDR3 loop: CSASGGGETPRYEQYF. CDR3 nucleotide sequence: TGCAGCGCCTCCGGAGGGGGAGAAACGCCAAGGTACGAGCAGTACTTC.

The chain has TRBV5-6 and TRBJ2-1; tentatively, D is TRBD2 (5 bases). Germline lookup yields CDR1 SGHDT and CDR2 YYEEEE. Trimming removed 4 bases from V and 4 bases from J, with 21 bases in between. The CDR3 spans 17 residues. CDR3 protein: CASSPTGGFLPYNEQFF. In DNA form, the CDR3 reads TGTGCCAGCAGCCCGACGGGCGGGTTCTTACCGTACAATGAGCAGTTCTTC.

The V and J genes are TRBV4-1 and TRBJ2-4, with a possible D match to TRBD2 (5 bases). Germline CDR1 and CDR2: MGHRA and YSYEKL. Deletions cut 5 bases from V and 6 bases from J, with 14 bases between. The CDR3 has 14 residues. In DNA, the CDR3 is TGCGCCAGCAGCTTCGGGATGTCTACAAACATTCAGTACTTC. The encoded protein is CASSFGMSTNIQYF.

The genes are TRBV9 and TRBJ1-3, with TRBD1 matching 7 bases. The CDR3 spans 16 residues. With V trimmed by 2 bases and J by 0 bases, 5 bases remained unmatched. Germline V lookup: CDR1 SGDLS, CDR2 YYNGEE. CDR3 loop: CASSVDRTSSGNTIYF. The CDR3 DNA sequence: TGTGCCAGCAGCGTGGACAGGACGAGCTCTGGAAACACCATATATTTT.

The count of this clonotype is one. This sequence joins TRBV27 and TRBJ2-2; D remains unclear. V was trimmed by 5 bases and J by 0 bases, leaving 7 bases between them. Germline V gene data show CDR1 as MNHEY and CDR2 as SMNVEV (reference sequence). The CDR3 contains 14 residues. DNA of the CDR3: TGTGCCAGCAGTCCGTTGACGAACACCGGGGAGCTGTTTTTT. Protein product: CASSPLTNTGELFF.

This chain joins TRBV7-2 and TRBJ2-5; 8 bases are shared with TRBD1. J lost 2 bases, V lost 5 bases, and 10 bases had no gene match. Germline-derived CDR1 and CDR2 are SGHTA and FQGNSA. CDR3 length: 16 residues. This CDR3 is CASSPGGQALQETQYF. The CDR3, as DNA: TGTGCCAGCAGCCCAGGGGGACAGGCTTTGCAAGAGACCCAGTACTTC.

CDR3 protein: CASSQGLAGGYNEQFF. Here the CDR3 DNA reads TGCGCCAGCAGCCAAGGACTAGCGGGGGGGTACAATGAGCAGTTCTTC. The chain couples TRBV4-3 to TRBJ2-1; 14 nucleotides line up with TRBD2. Trimming took 1 base from V and 4 from J; bases not matched to a gene: 0. This CDR3 comprises 16 residues. Germline V gene lookup returns CDR1 LGHNA and CDR2 YSLEER.

This clonotype showed up just a few times. The chain is built from TRBV19 and TRBJ1-2, with D unresolved. This CDR3 contains 14 residues. V was pared by 5 bases and J by 2 bases, with 12 bases between. Germline V gives CDR1 LNHDA, CDR2 SQIVND (reference sequence). Here the CDR3 DNA reads TGTGCCAGTAGTCTCCGACGGGCGAACTATGGCTACACCTTC. Its protein is CASSLRRANYGYTF.

J is TRBJ1-2 and V is TRBV27, with TRBD1 as a possible D gene (6 bases). V was shortened by 4 bases and J by 7 bases, with 13 bases between the two germline ends. The CDR3 covers 13 residues. From germline, CDR1 is MNHEY and CDR2 SMNVEV (reference sequence). CDR3: CASSSQGARGYTF. DNA for the CDR3: TGTGCCAGCAGTTCACAGGGTGCCCGTGGCTACACCTTC.

V usage is TRBV7-9 and J usage is TRBJ2-1; possibly TRBD1 for D (5 bases). Trimming removed 2 bases from V and 4 bases from J, with 9 bases in between. In germline, CDR1 is SEHNR, CDR2 FQNEAQ (reference sequence). This CDR3 spans 14 amino acids. The CDR3 reads CASSLLQVYNEQFF. In nucleotides, the CDR3 is TGTGCCAGCAGCTTATTACAGGTGTACAATGAGCAGTTCTTC.

This clonotype came up once. The chain joins TRBV4-1 to TRBJ2-7; 7 bases agree with TRBD1. Germline trimming cut 2 bases from V and 4 bases from J; bases unmatched to any gene: 11. The CDR3 is 16 amino acids. In germline, CDR1 is MGHRA, CDR2 YSYEKL. CDR3: CASSQQRTGRIYEQYF. The CDR3 DNA sequence: TGCGCCAGCAGCCAACAACGGACAGGAAGAATATACGAGCAGTACTTC.

J is TRBJ2-1 and V is TRBV7-9; no definite D call. V lost 2 bases and J lost 0, with 11 bases in between. The CDR3 has 16 residues. Germline V gene lookup returns CDR1 SEHNR and CDR2 FQNEAQ (reference sequence). CDR3 bases: TGTGCCAGCAGCTTAAGTGCCGCGAGCTCCTACAATGAGCAGTTCTTC. It is translated as CASSLSAASSYNEQFF.

V and J are TRBV24-1 and TRBJ2-1; 10 nucleotides agree with TRBD2. The germline gives CDR1 KGHDR, CDR2 SFDVKD. The V segment lost 1 base and the J segment 5 bases; nucleotides outside the gene matches: 10. CDR3 length equals 18 residues. The CDR3 spells CATSDFDSSGSPNNEQFF. CDR3 DNA: TGTGCCACCAGTGATTTCGATTCTAGCGGGAGTCCCAACAATGAGCAGTTCTTC.